These 32 T cell receptor beta chains originate from one sample sequenced in a study of beta chain features in type 1 diabetes. Sequenced material consisted of expressed TCRB transcripts (all of the isolated RNA was reverse transcribed). Assay used: immunoSEQ multiplex PCR; TCRdb lists only in-frame clones, some missing. The sample holds roughly 250,000 clones; over 9.5% are singletons and the top ten take 0.03% to 0.035%. The sample comprised naive CD4+ T cells from blood. Receptors were obtained from a woman under 30 in good health.

This clone appeared many times. The V and J genes are TRBV4-1 and TRBJ2-5, with 14 bases identical to TRBD2. Germline values: CDR1 MGHRA, CDR2 YSYEKL. V dropped 3 bases and J dropped 3; count of bases not matched to a gene: 0. This CDR3 contains 15 residues. CDR3 sequence reads: CASSQGLAGEETQYF. The CDR3 nucleotides read TGCGCCAGCAGCCAGGGACTAGCGGGGGAAGAGACCCAGTACTTC.

This clone came up a few times. The CDR3: CASSPRTTANTGELFF. The CDR3 bases are TGTGCCAGCAGCCCCAGGACTACCGCGAACACCGGGGAGCTGTTTTTT. The chain links TRBV5-4 to TRBJ2-2; a weak D match, TRBD2 (6 bases). V was trimmed by 4 bases and J by 0 bases, leaving 13 bases between them. From germline, CDR1 is SGHNT and CDR2 YYREEE (reference sequence). The CDR3 totals 16 residues.

In this sample, this clone turned up a few times. The chain couples TRBV5-1 to TRBJ2-3; no clear D gene. Germline-derived CDR1 and CDR2 are SGHRS and YFSETQ. Trimming left V 5 bases short and J 4 bases short, with 11 bases between. This CDR3 is 13 amino acids long. DNA for the CDR3: TGCGCCAGCAGTGAGGTCCGTCCAGATACGCAGTATTTT. Translated: CASSEVRPDTQYF.

The chain has TRBV18 and TRBJ2-7, with a possible D match to TRBD1 (6 bases). V was clipped by 1 base and J by 2 bases, with 18 bases between them. Germline lookup yields CDR1 KGHSH and CDR2 LQKENI. This CDR3 is 17 amino acids long. The CDR3 here is CASSPRLPGHPTYEQYF. The CDR3 DNA is TGTGCCAGCTCACCACGATTACCGGGACACCCTACCTACGAGCAGTACTTC.

The table lists this clone with a few counts. The chain joins TRBV27 to TRBJ1-6; tentative D call: TRBD1 (6 bases). This CDR3 comprises 16 residues. V shed 3 bases and J shed 10 bases, with 19 bases lying between them. Germline loops: CDR1 MNHEY, CDR2 SMNVEV (reference sequence). DNA for the CDR3: TGTGCCAGCAGTTTGAAAACAGGGACGATAGGATCACCCCTCCACTTT. Amino acid sequence: CASSLKTGTIGSPLHF.

V is TRBV11-2 and J is TRBJ2-1; TRBD1 is a possible D gene (6 bases). The CDR3 runs 16 residues. The germline V and J ends were trimmed by 4 bases and 5 bases, with 18 bases remaining between them. CDR1 is SGHAT and CDR2 is FQNNGV in the germline V gene. The CDR3 bases are TGTGCCAGCAGCTCCCGCAGGGGTGGGGAAAACAATGAGCAGTTCTTC. Translated: CASSSRRGGENNEQFF.

The rearrangement joins TRBV6-5 to TRBJ2-7; 12 nucleotides match TRBD2. This CDR3 is built from 14 residues. J gave up 2 bases and V 8 bases, and 4 bases lay outside the gene matches. Germline CDR1 is MNHEY and CDR2 is SVGAGI. CDR3 amino acids: CASGLAGGPYEQYF. CDR3 DNA: TGTGCCAGCGGGCTAGCGGGAGGGCCCTACGAGCAGTACTTC.

V gene TRBV6-1 combines with J gene TRBJ2-5; D might be TRBD1 (6 bases). CDR1 is MNHNS and CDR2 is SASEGT in the germline V gene. The CDR3 totals 14 residues. V gave up 1 base and J gave up 4 bases, with 10 bases separating them. The DNA for the CDR3 is TGTGCCAGCAGTGAAGACAGGGTCCGAGAGACCCAGTACTTC. Amino acid sequence: CASSEDRVRETQYF.

This clone turned up a few times. V usage is TRBV5-1 and J usage is TRBJ1-3; the D is unclear. The germline CDR1 and CDR2 sequences are SGHRS and YFSETQ. The CDR3 covers 14 residues. V lost 5 bases to trimming and J lost 2 bases, with 11 bases between them. For the CDR3, the DNA is TGCGCCAGCAGACCTCCCGGGACTGGAAACACCATATATTTT. Its translation is CASRPPGTGNTIYF.

This clone has a handful of counts. J is TRBJ2-1 and V is TRBV18; 8 nucleotides align to TRBD2. The V gene end was trimmed by 4 bases and the J gene end by 8 bases; junction bases not matched to a gene: 10. The CDR3 has 15 amino acids. Germline lookup yields CDR1 KGHSH and CDR2 LQKENI. The CDR3 sequence: CASSLRTSKGDEQFF. The CDR3 DNA reads as TGTGCCAGCTCACTTCGGACTAGCAAAGGCGATGAGCAGTTCTTC.

This clone has a handful of counts. The chain combines TRBV6-5 with TRBJ2-7, with TRBD1 as a possible D gene (7 bases). Germline V CDR1 and CDR2: MNHEY, SVGAGI. The CDR3 sequence is 15 residues long. V was clipped by 0 bases and J by 1 base, with 10 bases between them. The CDR3 sequence: CASSYSPGGSYEQYF. Written as DNA, the CDR3 is TGTGCCAGCAGTTACTCCCCAGGGGGGTCCTACGAGCAGTACTTC.

This clone came up a few times. The chain combines TRBV6-4 with TRBJ1-1; no reliable D call. Looked up from germline, CDR1 is MRHNA and CDR2 is SNTAGT. The CDR3 consists of 13 residues. The germline V and J ends were trimmed by 5 bases and 0 bases, with 7 bases remaining between them. The CDR3 spells CASSTDLNTEAFF. CDR3 coding DNA: TGTGCCAGCAGTACCGACTTGAACACTGAAGCTTTCTTT.

This clone was seen a handful of times. The chain couples TRBV30 to TRBJ1-4; a weak D match, TRBD1 (5 bases). V was pared by 0 bases and J by 3 bases, with 17 bases between. The CDR3 contains 17 residues. In germline, CDR1 is GTSNPN, CDR2 SVGIG (reference sequence). CDR3 bases: TGTGCCTGGAGTGTACCGCTGCGACAGTTCCCTAATGAAAAACTGTTTTTT. This translates into CAWSVPLRQFPNEKLFF.

This clone was counted between two and nine times. The genes are TRBV30 and TRBJ1-1; no definite D call. This CDR3 has 13 amino acids. Trimming cost V 1 base and J 10 bases, with 16 bases left between them. Germline CDR1 and CDR2: GTSNPN and SVGIG (reference sequence). DNA for the CDR3: TGTGCCTGGAGTGCCGCCCCAGGATTGCCAGCTTTCTTT. It yields the protein CAWSAAPGLPAFF.

This clone was counted between two and nine times. This chain links TRBV29-1 with TRBJ2-7; D gene uncertain. The germline gives CDR1 SQVTM, CDR2 ANQGSEA. The CDR3 sequence is 13 residues long. V was cut by 1 base and J by 3 bases, with 10 bases left in between. For the CDR3, the DNA is TGCAGCGTTGAAGGCGGTCGAGACTACGAGCAGTACTTC. Translated: CSVEGGRDYEQYF.

The chain joins TRBV4-2 to TRBJ2-7, with 10 bases matching TRBD1. CDR3 length: 15 amino acids. Trimming cost V 3 bases and J 2 bases; bases outside gene matches: 4. CDR1 is LGHNA, CDR2 YNFKEQ, per germline. The DNA for the CDR3 is TGTGCCAGCAGCCAGCCGGGACAGGGGACCTACGAGCAGTACTTC. This translates into CASSQPGQGTYEQYF.

The chain employs TRBV4-1 and TRBJ2-1, with 13 bases aligning to TRBD2. CDR1 and CDR2 (germline): MGHRA, YSYEKL. The ends lost 4 bases at V and 0 bases at J; junction bases unmatched: 9. The CDR3 spans 19 residues. The chain's CDR3 is CASSLMTSGRPGSYNEQFF. CDR3 nucleotides: TGCGCCAGCAGCCTTATGACTAGCGGGAGGCCCGGCTCCTACAATGAGCAGTTCTTC.

This clone was seen more than once but under ten times. The CDR3 spells CASSYYRGLGTDTQYF. The CDR3 bases are TGTGCCAGCAGTTACTACAGGGGTTTGGGCACAGATACGCAGTATTTT. V and J are TRBV27 and TRBJ2-3; 7 nucleotides agree with TRBD1. The V gene end was trimmed by 4 bases and the J gene end by 1 base; junction bases not matched to a gene: 8. The CDR3 sequence is 16 residues long. Germline-derived CDR1 and CDR2 are MNHEY and SMNVEV (reference sequence).

V and J are TRBV29-1 and TRBJ1-2; unclear D gene. V gave up 5 bases and J gave up 5 bases, with 12 bases separating them. Germline V gene data show CDR1 as SQVTM and CDR2 as ANQGSEA. CDR3 length equals 12 residues. DNA of the CDR3: TGCAGCGTTTGGGAGGGAGGGTATGGCTACACCTTC. It yields the protein CSVWEGGYGYTF.

This clone was found a few times. This chain links TRBV7-9 with TRBJ2-3, with 7 positions matching TRBD2. Trimming cost V 4 bases and J 0 bases; bases outside gene matches: 7. The germline gives CDR1 SEHNR, CDR2 FQNEAQ (reference sequence). The CDR3 contains 16 residues. CDR3 residues: CASSSLLAESTDTQYF. CDR3 DNA: TGTGCCAGCAGCTCTCTCCTAGCGGAGAGCACAGATACGCAGTATTTT.

This clone came up a few times. The same CDR3 arises from other DNA sequences in this sample as well. In nucleotides, the CDR3 is TGTGCCAGCTCACCTAGGGGGCTTGAAGCTTTCTTT. This sequence encodes CASSPRGLEAFF. The chain has TRBV18 and TRBJ1-1, with 7 bases lining up with TRBD1. There are 12 residues in the CDR3. Germline lookup yields CDR1 KGHSH and CDR2 LQKENI. V lost 3 bases, J lost 7 bases, and 2 bases stayed unmatched.

This clone was seen only a few times. The chain uses TRBV18 and TRBJ2-7, with 11 bases matching TRBD1. The CDR3 is 14 residues long. In germline, CDR1 is KGHSH, CDR2 LQKENI. Trimming at V came to 2 bases and at J to 7 bases, leaving 4 bases not matched to a gene. The CDR3 region has the DNA TGTGCCAGCTCACCAGGGACAGGGGGAAAGGAGCAGTACTTC. This encodes CASSPGTGGKEQYF. Supplemented by reference TRBV18 and TRBJ2-7, the full variable domain reads NAGVMQNPRHLVRRRGQEARLRCSPMKGHSHVYWYRQLPEEGLKFMVYLQKENIIDESGMPKERFSAEFPKEGPSILRIQQVVRGDSAAYFCASSPGTGGKEQYFGPGTRLTVT.

This clone was seen a few times. This chain links TRBV7-2 with TRBJ2-2, with D unclear. V was clipped by 4 bases and J by 3 bases, with 18 bases between them. The CDR3 spans 17 residues. From germline, CDR1 is SGHTA and CDR2 FQGNSA. The CDR3 reads CASSSPISATHTGELFF. The CDR3 DNA follows: TGTGCCAGCAGCTCCCCGATCAGCGCGACCCACACCGGGGAGCTGTTTTTT.

This clone turned up a few times. The J gene is TRBJ2-5, the V gene TRBV11-2; 10 bases agree with TRBD1. This CDR3 spans 15 amino acids. The junction had 3 bases not matched to a gene; V was cut back by 1 base and J by 4 bases. Germline CDR1 and CDR2: SGHAT and FQNNGV. CDR3 region: CASSLGQGARETQYF. In DNA form, the CDR3 reads TGTGCCAGCAGCTTAGGACAGGGGGCTAGAGAGACCCAGTACTTC.

V is TRBV2 and J is TRBJ2-7, with TRBD1 identical over 7 bases. The CDR3 sequence is 13 residues long. V trimming: 8 bases; J trimming: 2 bases; junction bases outside the gene matches: 6. CDR1 is SNHLY and CDR2 is FYNNEI in the germline V gene. CDR3 in DNA: TGTGCCAGCGGATGGGACAGAGCCTACGAGCAGTACTTC. This translates into CASGWDRAYEQYF.

This clone came up a few times. The chain joins TRBV6-5 to TRBJ2-5, with D perhaps matching TRBD2 (6 bases). The V and J ends lost 7 bases and 4 bases respectively, with 19 bases between them. This CDR3 spans 15 amino acids. Germline CDR1 is MNHEY and CDR2 is SVGAGI. This CDR3 is CASIPPGAGTETQYF. The CDR3 DNA reads TGTGCCAGCATTCCCCCCGGGGCGGGGACAGAGACCCAGTACTTC.

A few counts support this clone. The chain employs TRBV9 and TRBJ2-7; 8 bases fit TRBD1. This CDR3 is built from 14 residues. Unmatched junction bases numbered 4, after V lost 3 bases and J lost 2 bases. Germline V gene data show CDR1 as SGDLS and CDR2 as YYNGEE. The CDR3 nucleotides are TGTGCCAGCAGCGGACAGGGGTTCCCCTACGAGCAGTACTTC. The encoded protein is CASSGQGFPYEQYF. Full variable domain (rest looked up from reference TRBV9 and TRBJ2-7): DSGVTQTPKHLITATGQRVTLRCSPRSGDLSVYWYQQSLDQGLQFLIQYYNGEERAKGNILERFSAQQFPDLHSELNLSSLELGDSALYFCASSGQGFPYEQYFGPGTRLTVT.

The rearrangement links TRBV10-3 to TRBJ1-2, with 9 bases fitting TRBD1. V trimming: 8 bases; J trimming: 4 bases; junction bases outside the gene matches: 11. Germline V lookup: CDR1 ENHRY, CDR2 SYGVKD. This CDR3 comprises 15 residues. The CDR3 is CAIGRNRDRAYGYTF. The CDR3 region has the DNA TGTGCCATCGGTCGAAACCGGGACAGGGCCTATGGCTACACCTTC.

The table lists this clone with many counts. The V gene is TRBV10-3, the J gene TRBJ2-5; 8 bases are shared with TRBD1. V lost 10 bases to trimming and J lost 5 bases; unmatched junction nucleotides: 6. Per the germline V gene, CDR1 is ENHRY and CDR2 is SYGVKD. The CDR3 runs 12 residues. The CDR3 bases are TGTGCCACCCGGACAGGGATCGAGACCCAGTACTTC. This gives the protein CATRTGIETQYF.

This clone was seen a few times. V gene TRBV29-1 combines with J gene TRBJ2-7, with 12 bases identical to TRBD2. The V gene end was trimmed by 6 bases and the J gene end by 3 bases; junction bases not matched to a gene: 6. The CDR3 loop spans 14 amino acids. Per the germline V gene, CDR1 is SQVTM and CDR2 is ANQGSEA. The CDR3 protein is CSVSSGRAFYEQYF. The DNA for the CDR3 is TGCAGCGTCTCTAGCGGGAGGGCCTTCTACGAGCAGTACTTC.

CDR3 region: CASSLDSGGGTQYF. CDR3 sequence (DNA): TGTGCCAGCAGCTTGGATAGCGGGGGGGGGACGCAGTATTTT. This sequence joins TRBV5-6 and TRBJ2-3, with 11 bases fitting TRBD2. The germline gives CDR1 SGHDT, CDR2 YYEEEE. Unmatched junction bases numbered 3, after V lost 0 bases and J lost 9 bases. The CDR3 loop spans 14 amino acids.

The chain links TRBV15 to TRBJ2-5; 8 bases fit TRBD1. This CDR3 has 14 amino acids. Looked up from germline, CDR1 is LNHNV and CDR2 is YYDKDF (reference sequence). J gave up 2 bases and V 3 bases, and 2 bases lay outside the gene matches. The CDR3 DNA follows: TGTGCCACCAGCAGCGGACAGGGACAAGAGACCCAGTACTTC. It yields the protein CATSSGQGQETQYF.